The 23 T cell receptor beta chains below all came from one sample that was sequenced in a study of identical twins. In TCRdb, the 5' RACE reads were re-called with MiXCR into one record per CDR3 protein. Among around 250,000 distinct CDR3 sequences listed, 5% to 7% were seen once. This same sample was also part of a study on T cells expressing NK-cell markers.

Source material: CD8+ T cells sorted from blood. These receptors came from a woman younger than 35 in good health.

This clonotype was counted between two and nine times. The DNA of the CDR3 is TGTGCCAGCAGTTTAGCTGGGGGTTGGACCGACATTCAGTACTTC. This sequence encodes CASSLAGGWTDIQYF. This sequence joins TRBV12-3 or TRBV12-4 and TRBJ2-4, with D possibly being TRBD1 or TRBD2 (5 bases each). Trimming stripped 0 bases from V and 8 bases from J, with 14 bases between. The CDR3 totals 15 residues.

The CDR3 loop is CRAGTSGTSSYEQYF. Written as DNA, the CDR3 is TGCAGGGCAGGGACTAGCGGGACGAGCTCCTACGAGCAGTACTTC. This sequence joins TRBV20-1 and TRBJ2-7; 13 bases map to TRBD2. Germline lookup yields CDR1 DFQATT and CDR2 SNEGSKA (reference sequence). The CDR3 totals 15 residues.

This clonotype appeared a few times. CDR3 protein: CASQGAISYNEQFF. DNA for the CDR3: TGTGCCAGCCAGGGGGCTATCTCCTACAATGAGCAGTTCTTC. The chain has TRBV6-1 and TRBJ2-1, with TRBD1 matching over 8 bases. The junction had 3 bases not matched to a gene; V was cut back by 8 bases and J by 0 bases. The CDR3 spans 14 residues. Germline V gene sequence: CDR1 MNHNS, CDR2 SASEGT.

V is TRBV9 and J is TRBJ1-2, with D maybe TRBD1 (6 bases). Germline CDR1 reads SGDLS; CDR2 reads YYNGEE. V was shortened by 0 bases and J by 6 bases, with 9 bases between the two germline ends. This CDR3 region has 13 residues. CDR3 nucleotide sequence: TGTGCCAGCAGCGTAGCCGGGGGCGATGGCTACACCTTC. Amino acids: CASSVAGGDGYTF.

V and J are TRBV7-2 and TRBJ2-7; 14 bases match TRBD2. CDR1 and CDR2 from the germline V gene are SGHTA and FQGNSA. This CDR3 region has 17 residues. Trimming removed 4 bases from V and 6 bases from J; junction bases left unmatched: 11. CDR3 sequence (DNA): TGTGCCAGCAGCTCCGGACTAGCGGGAGGCCTTGCATCCGAGCAGTACTTC. Translation gives CASSSGLAGGLASEQYF.

The V call is TRBV11-2, the J call TRBJ2-1; TRBD2 matches at 9 bases. Germline V gene sequence: CDR1 SGHAT, CDR2 FQNNGV. The CDR3 runs to 15 residues. Trimming removed 5 bases from V and 8 bases from J; junction bases left unmatched: 10. This chain's CDR3 is CASSRAGGPGYEQFF. The CDR3 bases are TGTGCCAGCAGCCGCGCGGGAGGGCCAGGGTATGAGCAGTTCTTC.

The CDR3 DNA is TGTGCCAGCAGTGTGGCGGACCCGTCCCCAGATACGCAGTATTTT. This translates into CASSVADPSPDTQYF. This chain joins TRBV6-1 and TRBJ2-3; D gene uncertain. CDR3 size: 15 residues. V was cut by 4 bases and J by 4 bases, with 15 bases left in between. Per the germline V gene, CDR1 is MNHNS and CDR2 is SASEGT.

V gene TRBV10-3 combines with J gene TRBJ2-4; TRBD1 matches at 10 bases. Germline trimming cut 5 bases from V and 1 base from J; bases unmatched to any gene: 5. The CDR3 is made up of 16 amino acids. Germline V gene sequence: CDR1 ENHRY, CDR2 SYGVKD. The CDR3 region is CAISNPGQGAKNIQYF. The CDR3 coding sequence is TGTGCCATCAGTAATCCGGGACAGGGGGCCAAAAACATTCAGTACTTC.

In its sample, this clonotype was seen many times. This chain joins TRBV29-1 and TRBJ2-5, with D maybe TRBD2 (6 bases). The CDR3 length is 12 residues. Germline V gene data show CDR1 as SQVTM and CDR2 as ANQGSEA. V lost 8 bases to trimming and J lost 4 bases, with 14 bases between them. The DNA of the CDR3 is TGCAGCTTTCGGGACTCCCCAGAGACCCAGTACTTC. Translation gives CSFRDSPETQYF.

This chain uses TRBV12-3 or TRBV12-4 with TRBJ1-1; TRBD1 agrees at 9 bases. V shed 7 bases and J 3 bases; nucleotides not matched to a gene: 6. This CDR3 has 14 amino acids. As DNA, the CDR3 is TGTGCCAGCATTAACAGGGGGCACGACACTGAAGCTTTCTTT. Translation: CASINRGHDTEAFF.

This clonotype was detected ten times or more. J is TRBJ2-5 and V is TRBV12-3 or TRBV12-4; no firm D call. This CDR3 has 15 residues. Trimming left V 5 bases short and J 0 bases short, with 13 bases between. CDR3 region: CASSLGYRYQETQYF. CDR3 bases: TGTGCCAGCAGTCTGGGGTACCGGTACCAAGAGACCCAGTACTTC.

The rearrangement links TRBV7-9 to TRBJ1-2; no firm D call. V was trimmed by 3 bases and J by 6 bases, leaving 11 bases between them. Germline lookup yields CDR1 SEHNR and CDR2 FQNEAQ (reference sequence). The CDR3 covers 13 residues. Written as DNA, the CDR3 is TGTGCCAGCAGCTTCGACCGTAAGGATGGCTACACCTTC. This sequence encodes CASSFDRKDGYTF.

The chain recombines TRBV30 with TRBJ2-7; D not certain. Germline values: CDR1 GTSNPN, CDR2 SVGIG (reference sequence). The CDR3 is made up of 12 amino acids. V lost 2 bases and J 2 bases, leaving 7 bases between the germline ends. In DNA form, the CDR3 reads TGTGCCTGGAGTCCGGGCACCTACGAGCAGTACTTC. Its translation is CAWSPGTYEQYF.

V is TRBV15 and J is TRBJ2-1; D tentatively reads TRBD1 or TRBD2 (6 bases each). Germline V gene sequence: CDR1 LNHNV, CDR2 YYDKDF (reference sequence). The CDR3 loop spans 19 amino acids. The V gene lost 0 bases and the J gene lost 6 bases, with 24 bases spanning the gap. The CDR3 region has the DNA TGTGCCACCAGCAGAGATGGGGGACCTATGGGGGGCCTGGGCAATGAGCAGTTCTTC. Amino acids: CATSRDGGPMGGLGNEQFF.

By frequency in the sample, this clonotype is medium-sized. The chain recombines TRBV12-3 or TRBV12-4 with TRBJ2-3; D remains ambiguous. This CDR3 has 13 residues. V lost 5 bases and J 6 bases, leaving 12 bases between the germline ends. CDR3 nucleotides: TGTGCCAGCAGTGCCCGGTTGCGCGATACGCAGTATTTT. Translated: CASSARLRDTQYF.

This chain connects TRBV5-1 to TRBJ2-7; 7 nucleotides align to TRBD1. J was trimmed by 5 bases and V by 4 bases; bases with no gene match: 9. Germline loops: CDR1 SGHRS, CDR2 YFSETQ. The CDR3 has 14 amino acids. CDR3 in DNA: TGCGCCAGCAGCACGACAGGGTTCATGAACGAGCAGTACTTC. Translating gives CASSTTGFMNEQYF. The entire variable domain, with the rest obtained from reference TRBV5-1 and TRBJ2-7, is as follows: KAGVTQTPRYLIKTRGQQVTLSCSPISGHRSVSWYQQTPGQGLQFLFEYFSETQRNKGNFPGRFSGRQFSNSRSEMNVSTLELGDSALYLCASSTTGFMNEQYFGPGTRLTVT.

The chain is built from TRBV25-1 and TRBJ2-1; 9 bases align to TRBD2. Germline V lookup: CDR1 MGHDK, CDR2 SYGVNS. Germline trimming cut 2 bases from V and 6 bases from J; bases unmatched to any gene: 2. The length of the CDR3 is 14 residues. CDR3 loop: CASSESGGTNEQFF. The CDR3 DNA is TGTGCCAGCAGTGAAAGCGGGGGGACCAATGAGCAGTTCTTC.

This sequence joins TRBV6-2 or TRBV6-3 and TRBJ2-7, with no clear D. The CDR3 length is 10 residues. Trimming took off 7 bases at V and 3 bases at J, with 4 bases between the two ends. Germline CDR1 reads MNHEY; CDR2 reads SVGEGT. CDR3 nucleotides: TGTGCCAGCAACCGCTACGAGCAGTACTTC. Encoded protein: CASNRYEQYF.

This CDR3 is CASSGGSGALASEQFF. In DNA form, the CDR3 reads TGTGCCAGCAGCGGGGGCAGCGGGGCCCTGGCATCCGAGCAGTTCTTC. This chain links TRBV9 with TRBJ2-1, with 7 bases aligning to TRBD2. The V gene end was trimmed by 3 bases and the J gene end by 10 bases; junction bases not matched to a gene: 16. The germline CDR1 and CDR2 sequences are SGDLS and YYNGEE. CDR3 length equals 16 residues.

The genes are TRBV5-6 and TRBJ2-1, with 9 bases aligning to TRBD1. The CDR3 extends over 14 amino acids. With 2 bases clipped from V and 7 bases from J, the junction kept 4 bases outside the gene matches. Germline V lookup: CDR1 SGHDT, CDR2 YYEEEE. CDR3 coding DNA: TGTGCCAGCAGCTTTGGGACAGGGTTTAATGAGCAGTTCTTC. Translation gives CASSFGTGFNEQFF.

This clonotype has ten or more counts. The rearrangement joins TRBV12-3 or TRBV12-4 to TRBJ1-4; D unresolved. V dropped 4 bases and J dropped 8 bases, with 14 bases sitting between them. This CDR3 region has 14 residues. The CDR3 region is CASSSVGPEEKLFF. The CDR3 DNA follows: TGTGCCAGCAGTTCGGTAGGACCTGAGGAAAAACTGTTTTTT.

The rearrangement uses TRBV25-1 and TRBJ1-1, with D maybe TRBD1 (6 bases). Looked up from germline, CDR1 is MGHDK and CDR2 is SYGVNS. V was shortened by 10 bases and J by 1 base, with 25 bases between the two germline ends. The CDR3 extends over 17 amino acids. As DNA, the CDR3 is TGTGCCACCACCCCCCGTGGCTCGGACAGTCCGAACACTGAAGCTTTCTTT. Its translation: CATTPRGSDSPNTEAFF.

The chain recombines TRBV6-1 with TRBJ2-5; TRBD2 matches 7 bases. Losses at the gene ends were 6 bases for V and 2 bases for J; bases not matched to a gene: 12. This CDR3 comprises 16 residues. The germline V gene encodes CDR1 MNHNS and CDR2 SASEGT. The chain's CDR3 is CASSSLEAGIQETQYF. CDR3 sequence (DNA): TGTGCCAGCAGCTCCTTAGAAGCGGGGATACAAGAGACCCAGTACTTC.